Listed here is a single TCR beta chain. The target antigen is unknown. V gave up 3 bases and J gave up 2 bases, with 11 bases separating them. Per the germline V gene, CDR1 is GTSNPN and CDR2 is SVGIG (reference sequence). This CDR3 comprises 14 residues. Measured with immunoSEQ multiplex PCR; TCRdb has only the in-frame clones, and not every one. The sample includes some 500,000 clones, almost 97% of them seen just once. This sample is part of a study of shared clonotypes between healthy human individuals. Study-level points and caveats: Sampling involved blood alone; tissue repertoires likely differ.

The chain carries TRBV30 and TRBJ2-4; possibly TRBD2 for D (6 bases). The specimen was naive CD4+ T cells sorted from blood. The subset is: CD45RA+ positively selected. The clonotype originates from a woman between 25 and 40 years old in good health. The CDR3 DNA follows: TGTGCCTGGAGCTGGAGGGTTTCCAAAAACATTCAGTACTTC. Amino acids: CAWSWRVSKNIQYF.